This TCR beta chain was observed in a study of T cells and Merkel cell carcinoma outcomes (dated by TCRdb to 2019 to 2021). At the level of the whole study: The study looked at whether the tumor T-cell repertoire and T-cell density could predict clinical outcome in patients with Merkel cell carcinoma. What the study reported, not specific to this receptor: According to the report, clinical outcomes in Merkel cell carcinoma patients could be predicted using T-cell density together with features of the T-cell repertoire.

Comment on this clone: The antigen this receptor binds is unknown. No per-base quality is available; no much larger clone lies one base away.

Trimming removed 0 bases from V and 10 bases from J, leaving 13 bases between the germline ends. The CDR3 has 13 amino acids, counting the end cysteine and phenylalanine. Solely the CDR3 DNA is kept, with 39 bases framed from the first base. Based on the germline V gene, the CDR1 and CDR2 sequences are SGHRS and YFSETQ. The samples were obtained from people who had Merkel cell carcinoma. Receptors were amplified or captured by the immunoSEQ multiplex PCR assay. Here the immuneACCESS table is served through TCRdb, limited to in-frame sequences with V and J called. Missing clones are a known gap in these copies; in checked studies unresolved V genes cover under half, and the rest lacks a known reason. Across this sample there are about 2,000 clones, with around 92% seen only once. Less than 5% of the sample is taken by the ten largest.

The rearrangement combines TRBV5-1 with TRBJ2-5; the D gene could be either TRBD1 or TRBD2, each agreeing at 5 bases. Material: tumor tissue from Merkel cell carcinoma. The TCR sequence derives from a human donor with Merkel cell carcinoma. This receptor carries the CDR3 CASSLEGPGVQYF. The bases read TGCGCCAGCAGCTTGGAGGGGCCCGGGGTCCAGTACTTC.